Listed below are T cell receptor beta chains from one sample, sequenced in a study of blood T cell repertoires in COVID-19. This table comes from immunoSEQ multiplex PCR, and its TCRdb copy is limited to in-frame clones, with some not included. The top ten clones hold roughly 1.1% of a sample with around 290,000 clones, 90% of them seen once. The sample taken for sequencing was PBMCs or T cells enriched from blood (not recorded which). The receptors were sampled from a woman in her thirties who had recovered from COVID-19. Both conserved end residues are part of each CDR3. D genes are given only for firm matches. A clone size is listed for some rows: how often the clone was seen (once, few, many), or a class if it is expanded.

d_gene: NA; v_gene: TRBV6-6; abundance: NA; j_gene: TRBJ2-7; CDR3nt: TGTGCCAGCAGCGATCCCCACCCCCCAGGGAACGAGCAGTACTTC; CDR3aa: CASSDPHPPGNEQYF
d_gene: NA; v_gene: TRBV5-4; abundance: NA; j_gene: TRBJ1-2; CDR3nt: TGTGCCAGCAGCCGAACCGACAGTTTTCTTGGCTACACCTTC; CDR3aa: CASSRTDSFLGYTF
d_gene: TRBD2; v_gene: TRBV18; abundance: NA; j_gene: TRBJ2-3; CDR3nt: TGTGCCAGCTCACCGTCTAGCGGGAAAGATCCAGATACGCAGTATTTT; CDR3aa: CASSPSSGKDPDTQYF
d_gene: NA; v_gene: TRBV7-6; abundance: NA; j_gene: TRBJ2-7; CDR3nt: TGTGCCAGCAGCTCCAGCTCCTACGAGCAGTACTTC; CDR3aa: CASSSSSYEQYF
d_gene: TRBD1; v_gene: TRBV7-9; abundance: NA; j_gene: TRBJ1-5; CDR3nt: TGTGCCAGCAGCTCTGGACAGGGGGATCAGCCCCAGCATTTT; CDR3aa: CASSSGQGDQPQHF
d_gene: TRBD1; v_gene: TRBV30; abundance: NA; j_gene: TRBJ1-6; CDR3nt: TGTGCCTGGAGGCACAGGGGGAATTCACCCCTCCACTTT; CDR3aa: CAWRHRGNSPLHF
d_gene: TRBD1; v_gene: TRBV9; abundance: NA; j_gene: TRBJ2-5; CDR3nt: TGTGCCAGCAGCGAATCGAGGGGCACAGGGGGTGGTGAAGAGACCCAGTACTTC; CDR3aa: CASSESRGTGGGEETQYF
d_gene: NA; v_gene: TRBV3-1/TRBV3-2; abundance: once; j_gene: TRBJ2-2; CDR3nt: TGTGCCAGCAGCCAAGCTACGAACACCGGGGAGCTGTTTTTT; CDR3aa: CASSQATNTGELFF
d_gene: NA; v_gene: TRBV10-1; abundance: NA; j_gene: TRBJ2-1; CDR3nt: TGCGCCAGCAGTGTTCCTTTCCAAGAGGGTGAGCAGTTCTTC; CDR3aa: CASSVPFQEGEQFF
d_gene: TRBD1; v_gene: TRBV5-1; abundance: few; j_gene: TRBJ1-2; CDR3nt: TGCGCCAGCAGCTTGGCCGGGACAGGGTTTAACTATGGCTACACCTTC; CDR3aa: CASSLAGTGFNYGYTF
d_gene: NA; v_gene: TRBV21-1; abundance: NA; j_gene: TRBJ2-7; CDR3nt: TGTGCCAGCAGCCCTCCGGGACAGGCTACAAACTACGAGCAGTACTTC; CDR3aa: CASSPPGQATNYEQYF
d_gene: TRBD1; v_gene: TRBV30; abundance: once; j_gene: TRBJ1-4; CDR3nt: TGTGCCTGGAGAACCCAGGGGGCTAATGAAAAACTGTTTTTT; CDR3aa: CAWRTQGANEKLFF
d_gene: TRBD1; v_gene: TRBV6-5; abundance: NA; j_gene: TRBJ1-1; CDR3nt: TGTGCCAGCAGTCCGGACAGGGGGACTGAAGCTTTCTTT; CDR3aa: CASSPDRGTEAFF
d_gene: NA; v_gene: TRBV10-1; abundance: NA; j_gene: TRBJ2-1; CDR3nt: TGCGCCAGCAGTAGCGGGTCGCCCCCTAATGAGCAGTTCTTC; CDR3aa: CASSSGSPPNEQFF
d_gene: TRBD1; v_gene: TRBV6-5; abundance: NA; j_gene: TRBJ1-1; CDR3nt: TGTGCCAGCAGCGGACAGGGAACTGAAGCTTTCTTT; CDR3aa: CASSGQGTEAFF
d_gene: TRBD1; v_gene: TRBV28; abundance: NA; j_gene: TRBJ1-3; CDR3nt: TGTGCCAGCAGTACTCAGGGGGCATTCGGAAACACCATATATTTT; CDR3aa: CASSTQGAFGNTIYF
d_gene: TRBD1; v_gene: TRBV5-5; abundance: NA; j_gene: TRBJ2-6; CDR3nt: TGTGCCAGCTCCCGCCCGGGACAGGGGATGTCCGGGGCCAACGTCCTGACTTTC; CDR3aa: CASSRPGQGMSGANVLTF
d_gene: NA; v_gene: TRBV9; abundance: once; j_gene: TRBJ1-6; CDR3nt: TGTGCCAGCAGCGTAGGGGGAGGGTATAATTCACCCCTCCACTTT; CDR3aa: CASSVGGGYNSPLHF
d_gene: TRBD1; v_gene: TRBV9; abundance: NA; j_gene: TRBJ1-2; CDR3nt: TGTGCCAGCAGCCCCCTGGACAGGGCTTTCGGCTACACCTTC; CDR3aa: CASSPLDRAFGYTF
d_gene: TRBD2; v_gene: TRBV7-9; abundance: NA; j_gene: TRBJ2-2; CDR3nt: TGTGCCAGCAGCCGACAGAGACTAGCGGGAGGACGAAACACCGGGGAGCTGTTTTTT; CDR3aa: CASSRQRLAGGRNTGELFF
d_gene: TRBD2; v_gene: TRBV2; abundance: NA; j_gene: TRBJ2-5; CDR3nt: TGTGCCAGCAGTTACCGACTAGCGGTACAAGAGACCCAGTACTTC; CDR3aa: CASSYRLAVQETQYF
d_gene: NA; v_gene: TRBV18; abundance: NA; j_gene: TRBJ1-4; CDR3nt: TGTGCCAGCTCACCACCGAAGGGACAAGTCGGTAATGAAAAACTGTTTTTT; CDR3aa: CASSPPKGQVGNEKLFF
d_gene: TRBD1; v_gene: TRBV29-1; abundance: NA; j_gene: TRBJ2-2; CDR3nt: TGCAGCGTATATAGGACAGGGGGCACCGGGGAGCTGTTTTTT; CDR3aa: CSVYRTGGTGELFF
d_gene: TRBD1; v_gene: TRBV6-6; abundance: NA; j_gene: TRBJ1-4; CDR3nt: TGTGCCAGCAGTTACTCCGGGACAGGGGCCGAAAAACTGTTTTTT; CDR3aa: CASSYSGTGAEKLFF
d_gene: TRBD1; v_gene: TRBV10-3; abundance: NA; j_gene: TRBJ2-7; CDR3nt: TGTGCCATCAGTGGGGGACAGGGAGGCCACGAGCAGTACTTC; CDR3aa: CAISGGQGGHEQYF
d_gene: NA; v_gene: TRBV5-6; abundance: NA; j_gene: TRBJ1-6; CDR3nt: TGTGCCAGCAGCTTGTATCAGGAAAATTCACCCCTCCACTTT; CDR3aa: CASSLYQENSPLHF
d_gene: TRBD1; v_gene: TRBV5-1; abundance: NA; j_gene: TRBJ1-3; CDR3nt: TGCGCCAGCAGAACAGGGGAGGGAAACACCATATATTTT; CDR3aa: CASRTGEGNTIYF
d_gene: NA; v_gene: TRBV3-1/TRBV3-2; abundance: NA; j_gene: TRBJ1-3; CDR3nt: TGTGCCAGCAGCCAAGATGGAAGCGGAGGAAACACCATATATTTT; CDR3aa: CASSQDGSGGNTIYF
d_gene: TRBD2; v_gene: TRBV28; abundance: NA; j_gene: TRBJ2-3; CDR3nt: TGTGCCAGCAGTTCGATCATGGGACTAGAAAAGACGCAGTATTTT; CDR3aa: CASSSIMGLEKTQYF
d_gene: NA; v_gene: TRBV6-5; abundance: NA; j_gene: TRBJ2-5; CDR3nt: TGTGCCAGCAGTTACTCGCCAGATAACCAAGAGACCCAGTACTTC; CDR3aa: CASSYSPDNQETQYF
d_gene: TRBD1; v_gene: TRBV2; abundance: NA; j_gene: TRBJ1-6; CDR3nt: TGTGCCAGCAGTCAGAGGACAGGGGGCTTGAATTCACCCCTCCACTTT; CDR3aa: CASSQRTGGLNSPLHF
d_gene: TRBD1; v_gene: TRBV14; abundance: NA; j_gene: TRBJ1-5; CDR3nt: TGTGCCAGCAGCCAGGGGACAGCCAATCAGCCCCAGCATTTT; CDR3aa: CASSQGTANQPQHF
d_gene: NA; v_gene: TRBV10-3; abundance: NA; j_gene: TRBJ2-4; CDR3nt: TGTGCCATCAGTGAAAAGCTTCTAGCCAAAAACATTCAGTACTTC; CDR3aa: CAISEKLLAKNIQYF
d_gene: TRBD2; v_gene: TRBV19; abundance: NA; j_gene: TRBJ2-1; CDR3nt: TGTGCCAGTAAGCGGGAGGTGACCTACAATGAGCAGTTCTTC; CDR3aa: CASKREVTYNEQFF
d_gene: TRBD2; v_gene: TRBV11-2; abundance: once; j_gene: TRBJ2-2; CDR3nt: TGTGCCAGCAGCGACTCCGGACTAGCGGGAGTCACCGGGGAGCTGTTTTTT; CDR3aa: CASSDSGLAGVTGELFF
d_gene: NA; v_gene: TRBV6-4; abundance: NA; j_gene: TRBJ2-7; CDR3nt: TGTGCCAGCGGGAGGATGCGGTCCTACGAGCAGTACTTC; CDR3aa: CASGRMRSYEQYF
d_gene: NA; v_gene: TRBV18; abundance: NA; j_gene: TRBJ2-1; CDR3nt: TGTGCCAGCTCACCAAGGACTACCGGCAATGAGCAGTTCTTC; CDR3aa: CASSPRTTGNEQFF
d_gene: NA; v_gene: TRBV23-1; abundance: NA; j_gene: TRBJ2-3; CDR3nt: TGCGCCAGCAGTCAACCCTCGACAAATACGCAGTATTTT; CDR3aa: CASSQPSTNTQYF
d_gene: NA; v_gene: TRBV4-2; abundance: NA; j_gene: TRBJ1-6; CDR3nt: TGTGCCAGCAGCCCAACGATTAACTCATTCGATTCACCCCTCCACTTT; CDR3aa: CASSPTINSFDSPLHF
d_gene: NA; v_gene: TRBV6-4; abundance: NA; j_gene: TRBJ1-1; CDR3nt: TGTGCCAACCTTGGAGGAGTCACTGAAGCTTTCTTT; CDR3aa: CANLGGVTEAFF
d_gene: NA; v_gene: TRBV3-1/TRBV3-2; abundance: NA; j_gene: TRBJ1-2; CDR3nt: TGTGCCAGCAGCGGGACACCGTCCTATGGCTACACCTTC; CDR3aa: CASSGTPSYGYTF
d_gene: NA; v_gene: TRBV5-6; abundance: NA; j_gene: TRBJ2-1; CDR3nt: TGTGCCAGCAGCTTGTTGGCAGGTGCCCATGAGCAGTTCTTC; CDR3aa: CASSLLAGAHEQFF
d_gene: TRBD1; v_gene: TRBV25-1; abundance: NA; j_gene: TRBJ1-3; CDR3nt: TGTGCCAGCAGTGAATTCCCGACAGGGGTGGGAAACACCATATATTTT; CDR3aa: CASSEFPTGVGNTIYF
d_gene: NA; v_gene: TRBV7-2; abundance: NA; j_gene: TRBJ1-6; CDR3nt: TGTGCCAGCCACTTGAGCTCCTATAATTCACCCCTCCACTTT; CDR3aa: CASHLSSYNSPLHF
d_gene: NA; v_gene: TRBV5-6; abundance: NA; j_gene: TRBJ2-7; CDR3nt: TGTGCCAGCAGCTCCGGGACACCAACCTACGAGCAGTACTTC; CDR3aa: CASSSGTPTYEQYF
d_gene: TRBD1; v_gene: TRBV27; abundance: few; j_gene: TRBJ1-2; CDR3nt: TGTGCCAGCAGGGGACAGGTTTATGGCTACACCTTC; CDR3aa: CASRGQVYGYTF
d_gene: TRBD2; v_gene: TRBV4-2; abundance: NA; j_gene: TRBJ2-7; CDR3nt: TGTGCCAGCAGCCGTGGGACTAGCGGGACTACAACCTACGAGCAGTACTTC; CDR3aa: CASSRGTSGTTTYEQYF
d_gene: TRBD1; v_gene: TRBV6-5; abundance: NA; j_gene: TRBJ2-1; CDR3nt: TGTGCCAGCAGTTACGTCGGGACAGGGGGGATTGAGCAGTTCTTC; CDR3aa: CASSYVGTGGIEQFF
d_gene: TRBD1; v_gene: TRBV7-9; abundance: NA; j_gene: TRBJ1-1; CDR3nt: TGTGCCAGCAGCTTATACGGGACAGGGGGGAACACTGAAGCTTTCTTT; CDR3aa: CASSLYGTGGNTEAFF
d_gene: NA; v_gene: TRBV7-3; abundance: NA; j_gene: TRBJ2-3; CDR3nt: TGTGCCAGCAGCTTAACCCCAAGTAGTGTCGATACGCAGTATTTT; CDR3aa: CASSLTPSSVDTQYF
d_gene: TRBD1; v_gene: TRBV7-2; abundance: NA; j_gene: TRBJ1-2; CDR3nt: TGTGCCAGCAGCTTCCCCCGGACAGGGGATTTGATCGCCGGCTACACCTTC; CDR3aa: CASSFPRTGDLIAGYTF
d_gene: TRBD2; v_gene: TRBV28; abundance: NA; j_gene: TRBJ2-3; CDR3nt: TGTGCCAGCAGTTCCCCCGGCGGGAGGGACACAGATACGCAGTATTTT; CDR3aa: CASSSPGGRDTDTQYF
d_gene: NA; v_gene: TRBV7-2; abundance: NA; j_gene: TRBJ2-7; CDR3nt: TGTGCCAGCAGCAATCGACAGCCCTACTCCTACGAGCAGTACTTC; CDR3aa: CASSNRQPYSYEQYF
d_gene: TRBD2; v_gene: TRBV18; abundance: NA; j_gene: TRBJ2-7; CDR3nt: TGTGCCAGCTCACCGACTAGCCGCCACGAGCAGTACTTC; CDR3aa: CASSPTSRHEQYF
d_gene: NA; v_gene: TRBV27; abundance: NA; j_gene: TRBJ2-2; CDR3nt: TGTGCCAGCAGTTTTGCTTTGCGGGGAGGAACCGGGGAGCTGTTTTTT; CDR3aa: CASSFALRGGTGELFF
d_gene: NA; v_gene: TRBV28; abundance: NA; j_gene: TRBJ2-7; CDR3nt: TGTGCCAGCAGTGTGGGGGGATTGTTCGAGCAGTACTTC; CDR3aa: CASSVGGLFEQYF
d_gene: NA; v_gene: TRBV11-1; abundance: NA; j_gene: TRBJ1-6; CDR3nt: TGTGCCAGCAGCTCACGGAGGGATTTGAGTTCACCCCTCCACTTT; CDR3aa: CASSSRRDLSSPLHF
d_gene: TRBD2; v_gene: TRBV7-8; abundance: NA; j_gene: TRBJ2-5; CDR3nt: TGTGCCAGCAGCTCCCGGACTAGCGGAGTCCAAGAGACCCAGTACTTC; CDR3aa: CASSSRTSGVQETQYF
d_gene: NA; v_gene: TRBV6-2/TRBV6-3; abundance: NA; j_gene: TRBJ1-5; CDR3nt: TGTGCCAGCAGTTTTTGGGGCGGGCCCCAGCATTTT; CDR3aa: CASSFWGGPQHF